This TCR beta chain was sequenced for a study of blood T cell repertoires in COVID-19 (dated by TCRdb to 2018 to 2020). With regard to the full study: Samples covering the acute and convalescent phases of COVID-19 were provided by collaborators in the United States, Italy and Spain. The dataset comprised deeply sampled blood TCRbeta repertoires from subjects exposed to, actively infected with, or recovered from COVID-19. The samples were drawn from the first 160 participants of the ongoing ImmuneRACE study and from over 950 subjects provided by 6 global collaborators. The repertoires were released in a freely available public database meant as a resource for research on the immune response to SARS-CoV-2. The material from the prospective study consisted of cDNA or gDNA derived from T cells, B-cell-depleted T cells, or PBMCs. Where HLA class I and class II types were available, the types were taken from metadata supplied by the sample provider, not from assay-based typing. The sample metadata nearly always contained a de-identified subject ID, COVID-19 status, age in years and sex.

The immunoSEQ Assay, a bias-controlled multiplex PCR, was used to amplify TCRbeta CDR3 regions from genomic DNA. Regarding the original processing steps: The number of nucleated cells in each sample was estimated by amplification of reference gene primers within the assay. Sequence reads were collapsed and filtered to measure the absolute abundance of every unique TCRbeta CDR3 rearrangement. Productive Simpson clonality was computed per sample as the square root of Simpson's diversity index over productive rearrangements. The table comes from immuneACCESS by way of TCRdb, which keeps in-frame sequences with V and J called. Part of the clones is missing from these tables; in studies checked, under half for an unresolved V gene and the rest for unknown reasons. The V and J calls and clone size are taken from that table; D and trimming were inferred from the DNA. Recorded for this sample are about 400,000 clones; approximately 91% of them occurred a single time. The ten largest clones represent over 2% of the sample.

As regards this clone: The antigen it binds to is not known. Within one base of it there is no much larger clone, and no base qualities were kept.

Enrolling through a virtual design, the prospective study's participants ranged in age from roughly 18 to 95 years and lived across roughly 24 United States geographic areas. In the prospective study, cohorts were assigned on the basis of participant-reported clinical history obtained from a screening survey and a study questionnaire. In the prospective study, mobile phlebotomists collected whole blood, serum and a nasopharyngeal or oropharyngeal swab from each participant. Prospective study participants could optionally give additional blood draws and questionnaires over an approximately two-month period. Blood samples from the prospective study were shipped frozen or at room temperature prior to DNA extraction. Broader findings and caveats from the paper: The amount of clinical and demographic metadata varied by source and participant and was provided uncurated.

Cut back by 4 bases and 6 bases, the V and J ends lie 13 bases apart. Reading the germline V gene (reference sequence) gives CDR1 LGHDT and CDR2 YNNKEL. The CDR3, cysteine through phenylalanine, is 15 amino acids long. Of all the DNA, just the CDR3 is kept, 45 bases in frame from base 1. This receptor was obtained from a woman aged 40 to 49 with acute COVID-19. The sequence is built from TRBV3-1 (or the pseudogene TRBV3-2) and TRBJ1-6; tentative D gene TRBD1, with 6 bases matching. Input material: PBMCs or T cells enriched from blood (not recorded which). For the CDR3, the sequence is CASSPPGTPNSPLHF. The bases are TGTGCCAGCAGCCCCCCAGGGACACCTAATTCACCCCTCCACTTT.